The TCR beta chain described here comes from a study of shared clonotypes between healthy human individuals (dated by TCRdb to 2018 to 2020). Concerning the study at large: The cohort included a few men and a couple of women between 18 and 49 years of age. Each donor's leukapheresis produced roughly between roughly 0.85 and 9.5 billion PBMCs. The study deeply sequenced blood TCR repertoires of several healthy adults to estimate repertoire size and the extent of clonotype sharing between individuals. To increase sequencing depth and limit assay-specific biases, different laboratories used diverse techniques to prepare libraries and sequence TCR repertoires. The full study reports these points: Based on pairwise subsampling, the degree of clonotype sharing among donors was expected to be affected by sequencing depth. The genetic and exposure-history diversity represented was limited by the small number of donors. Sampling was restricted to blood, and TCR repertoires in tissue are likely to differ from TCR repertoires in blood.

Donors were healthy HIV-negative adults with no recently reported acute infections or vaccinations. Every donor was a Caucasian adult residing in Nashville, Tennessee, USA. In the unsorted samples, some 100 million PBMCs were counted, and genomic DNA was extracted using the QIAamp DNA Blood Mini kit. After blood collection by leukapheresis, PBMCs were isolated using Ficoll-Histopaque density gradient centrifugation and then cryopreserved in the vapor phase of liquid nitrogen. A few counts support this clone. The antigen this receptor binds is unknown. No per-base quality is available; no much larger clone lies one base away. Inclusive of the bounding cysteine and phenylalanine, the CDR3 is 15 residues long. The entry retains the CDR3 DNA only, 45 bases that are in frame from base 1. Trimming accounts for 6 bases at V and 4 bases at J, while the number of junction bases matched to no gene is 12. CDR1 is given as MNHEY and CDR2 as SVGAGI, both from the germline V gene.

Using the deep immunoSEQ assay, TCR CDR3 regions were amplified from genomic DNA by multiplex PCR. Extracted genomic DNA from each cell subset was distributed evenly across all wells of several immunoSEQ 96-well plates, and each plate was treated as a replicate. For unsorted PBMC, 300 ng genomic DNA, equal to approximately 30,000 T cell genomes, was loaded into each replicate PCR. Unsorted PBMC genomic DNA was sequenced across ten immunoSEQ deep assay plates. Purified libraries were measured with a Qubit 3.0 fluorometer, size-checked on a Bioanalyzer 2100, and measured again with the KAPA Library Quantification kit. Every immunoSEQ 96-well plate was sequenced on a dedicated single-read 150-cycle Illumina NextSeq 550 flow cell. In the authors' own workflow: Because only junctional sequences without quality scores were contained in the immunoSEQ output, filtering matching that applied to full-length reads could not be performed. Sequences were annotated with PyIR, a Python wrapper for IgBLAST v1.9, and V/J genes and CDR3 were assigned using IMGT germline references. Reads were removed for weak V/J assignments (E-value above 1e-6), missing CDR3, stop codons, out-of-frame junctions, or ambiguous translated residues. V3J clonotypes were defined as sequences sharing an identical inferred V gene, J gene, and CDR3 amino acid sequence. Percentage overlap between repertoires was computed as shared unique clonotypes divided by the size of the smaller repertoire. Repertoire richness was assessed with RTK rarefaction, the Chao1 estimator, and Recon v2.1 estimates of unobserved clonotypes. TCRdb holds this immuneACCESS table with in-frame rearrangements only. Some clones are missing; in checked studies, unresolved V genes explain under half, and the rest has no known cause. V, J and clone size derive from that table, while D and trimming were established from the DNA sequence. The table for this sample lists 450,000 to 500,000 clones; roughly 80% of them were counted only once. The ten largest clonotypes hold approximately 11% of the sample.

The sequencing input was PBMCs. The sequence joins TRBV6-5 to TRBJ2-7, and 7 junction bases match TRBD1. This clonotype was obtained from a woman aged 40 to 50 in good health. Some clones in this sample may be carry-over from other donors' samples. CDR3 protein: CASSSSRGIGYEQYF. The nucleotide sequence is given as TGTGCCAGCAGCTCCTCCAGGGGGATTGGTTACGAGCAGTACTTC.